This T cell receptor (beta chain) derives from a study of T cells in Graves' hyperthyroidism and ophthalmopathy. V was shortened by 3 bases and J by 1 base, with 7 bases between the two germline ends. Germline V gives CDR1 SGHTA, CDR2 FQGNSA. The CDR3 extends over 13 amino acids. In its sample, this clonotype was seen many times. Template material for amplifying TCR beta CDR3 regions consisted of RNA transcripts. In the first-round RT-PCR of the TCR CDR3, the HTBI primer set was used. MiXCR, applied by TCRdb to the multiplex PCR reads, yields one record per CDR3 protein. The sample records hundreds of thousands of distinct CDR3 sequences, roughly 46% being singletons.

This chain connects TRBV7-2 to TRBJ2-7; maybe TRBD1 (5 bases). The source material was peripheral blood or thyroid tissue (not recorded which). The TCR sequence derives from an adult man with Graves' disease, either hyperthyroidism or ophthalmopathy (not recorded which). The chain's CDR3 is CASSFAGSYEQYF. The CDR3 nucleotides read TGTGCCAGCAGCTTCGCAGGGTCCTACGAGCAGTACTTC.